The TCR beta chain under discussion was sequenced for a study of long-term antiretroviral therapy in people with HIV. Overall study findings and caveats: Across all time points, the repertoire was dominated by clones that expanded before ART. Someone took the blood between the mid-2000s and the late 2010s, maybe while older ART regimens were in use.

PBMC samples from each donor numbered at least one pre-ART and at least two post-ART. This was the immunoSEQ v3.0 assay at survey level. TCRdb's copy holds only in-frame clones and misses some; the assay was immunoSEQ multiplex PCR. This table has about 24,000 clones, roughly 88% appearing once. On this clone itself: Its antigen is as yet unknown.

The CDR3 extends over 15 amino acids. Germline V gene sequence: CDR1 MDHEN, CDR2 SYDVKM. The trim removed 5 bases at V and 2 bases at J, leaving 6 bases unmatched. This clonotype was obtained from a man aged 50-59 years with HIV. This specimen was unsorted PBMCs, taken 3 years after starting antiretroviral therapy. The rearrangement uses TRBV28 and TRBJ2-7; 10 bases are shared with TRBD1. CDR3 in amino acids: CASSPSGTGAYEQYF. The DNA of the CDR3 is TGTGCCAGCAGTCCATCCGGGACAGGGGCCTACGAGCAGTACTTC.